This T cell receptor (beta chain) derives from a study of cytotoxic CD8 clonotypes in ibrutinib-treated CLL. Background on the study: Outcomes included around 24 partial and 2 complete responses; after median around 5.5 years, roughly 14 stayed remitted and about twelve progressed.

With respect to this clone: Its antigen is unknown.

Study-wide results and caveats: Before falling back toward baseline at progression, clonality had risen at the time of ibrutinib response.

Method: immunoSEQ multiplex PCR; TCRdb's copy keeps in-frame clones and lacks some. The sample carries about 160,000 clones, more than 65% recorded once. The receptor was isolated from a human donor with chronic lymphocytic leukemia. The sequences come from PBMCs, collected after 12 months of ibrutinib treatment.

The CDR3 DNA is TGTGCCAGCAGCCTCCTAGCGGGCCCCTACGAGCAGTACTTC. It yields the protein CASSLLAGPYEQYF. V and J are TRBV7-2 and TRBJ2-7; 8 bases are shared with TRBD2. Germline V gives CDR1 SGHTA, CDR2 FQGNSA. The CDR3 loop spans 14 amino acids. Trimming at V came to 5 bases and at J to 2 bases, leaving 5 bases not matched to a gene.